A single TCR beta chain is shown here with its context. Other DNA sequences in this specimen translate into the identical CDR3. The nonmyeloablative bone marrow transplants came from related graft donors, with transient mixed chimerism. CD4+CD25+CD127- Tregs, CD4+CD25- non-Tregs, CD4 and CD8 cells were sorted. The record originates from a study of Tregs in tolerant kidney transplant recipients. Some clones are missing from TCRdb's copy, which holds only in-frame ones; the method was immunoSEQ multiplex PCR. The sample records 54,000 or so clones, roughly nine tenths being singletons. The CDR3 runs to 15 residues. Trimming removed 2 bases at V and 7 bases at J, with 18 bases between. The germline V gene encodes CDR1 LGHNA and CDR2 YSLEER.

Specimen: CD8+ T cells from blood (PBMCs), collected 24 months after the transplant. The V and J genes are TRBV4-3 and TRBJ2-7, with D possibly matching TRBD2 (5 bases). The receptor's source is a human patient who received a combined kidney and bone marrow transplant. Some T cells may be graft donor cells. Written as DNA, the CDR3 is TGCGCCAGCAGCCAAATTGTTCGAGGGAAATATGAGCAGTACTTC. Protein product: CASSQIVRGKYEQYF.